This T cell receptor (beta chain) comes out of a study of a mutant IDH1 vaccine in newly diagnosed glioma. Study context: Mean patient age was about 44 years; approximately 62% were male and roughly 38% female. Findings and limits, study-wide: Alterations occurring in top peripheral T cell clonotypes seemed unrelated to pseudoprogression.

The time point is: baseline, week 1 (first vaccination visit). Treatment in this sample: pre-vaccination baseline after standard-of-care therapy. Astrocytomas found in donors were new, WHO grade 3 or 4, IDH1-mutant and ATRX-lost. Only in-frame clones appear in the TCRdb table, and some are missing; sequencing was by immunoSEQ multiplex PCR. Among roughly 86,000 clones listed, about four fifths were seen once. About this clone itself: Its target is unknown.

The CDR3 is made up of 15 amino acids. Trimming cost V 5 bases and J 3 bases, with 14 bases left between them. Germline V gene lookup returns CDR1 MNHEY and CDR2 SVGAGI. The sequence derives from a man between 35 and 55 years old with glioma. The rearrangement joins TRBV6-5 to TRBJ1-5; D not resolved. The specimen was PBMCs, collected from a glioma patient treated with radiotherapy, temozolomide or both. The CDR3 sequence: CASSLSGWDNQPQHF. In DNA, the CDR3 is TGTGCCAGCAGTCTCTCCGGGTGGGACAATCAGCCCCAGCATTTT.